The 9 T cell receptor beta chains below were found in one sample sequenced in a study of cytomegalovirus exposure and HLA in healthy donors. PCR amplification relied on 60 Vbeta primers (plus 13 Jbeta primers). Some clones are missing from TCRdb's copy, which holds only in-frame ones; the method was immunoSEQ multiplex PCR. The data show 100,000 to 150,000 clones, around three quarters seen once. Specimen: PBMCs. The receptors stem from a man aged 18 to 30 in good health and CMV-seronegative.

J is TRBJ2-5 and V is TRBV27; D ambiguous. Gene TRBJ2-7 matches the end of the DNA better, so the J call may be wrong. The CDR3 runs 11 residues. The germline CDR1 and CDR2 sequences are MNHEY and SMNVEV (reference sequence). CDR3 region: CASSSGHEQYF. The DNA of the CDR3 is TGTGCCAGCAGTTCAGGCCACGAGCAGTACTTC.

This sequence joins TRBV18 and TRBJ1-1; 10 nucleotides align to TRBD1. CDR1 is KGHSH and CDR2 is LQKENI in the germline V gene. Germline trimming cut 3 bases from V and 2 bases from J; bases unmatched to any gene: 6. This CDR3 region has 16 residues. The CDR3 nucleotides read TGTGCCAGCTCACCTTTGGGGACAGGGGTAAACACTGAAGCTTTCTTT. Amino acid sequence: CASSPLGTGVNTEAFF.

Comment on this clone: Sequence at one end of the junction differs from germline and may be a read error. The chain couples TRBV7-7 to TRBJ2-2, with 7 nucleotides matching TRBD1. This CDR3 has 15 amino acids. Germline CDR1 SSHAT, CDR2 FNYEAQ (reference sequence). CDR3 bases: TGTGCTAGCAGCCTTGGGACAGCGAACACCGGGGAGCTGTTTTTT. It specifies CASSLGTANTGELFF.

V is TRBV18 and J is TRBJ2-7; either TRBD1 or TRBD2 may fit D (5 bases each). Trimming took off 0 bases at V and 7 bases at J, with 7 bases between the two ends. The length of the CDR3 is 12 residues. Germline CDR1 KGHSH, CDR2 LQKENI. The CDR3 DNA reads TGTGCCAGCTCACCACCCGAGGGGGAGCAGTACGTC. This sequence encodes CASSPPEGEQYV.

The chain has TRBV4-3 and TRBJ2-1, with 8 bases identical to TRBD1. Trimming at V came to 0 bases and at J to 5 bases, leaving 12 bases not matched to a gene. The germline CDR1 and CDR2 sequences are LGHNA and YSLEER. The CDR3 runs to 18 residues. This chain's CDR3 is CASSQDGLTYRGDNEQFF. In DNA, the CDR3 is TGCGCCAGCAGCCAAGATGGCCTCACTTACAGGGGGGACAATGAGCAGTTCTTC.

This chain connects TRBV27 to TRBJ1-2; TRBD1 matches 8 bases. Per the germline V gene, CDR1 is MNHEY and CDR2 is SMNVEV (reference sequence). Trimming cost V 5 bases and J 4 bases; bases outside gene matches: 6. This CDR3 contains 14 residues. Here the CDR3 reads CASSADRGGYGYTF. The CDR3 region has the DNA TGTGCCAGCAGTGCCGACAGGGGCGGCTATGGCTACACCTTC.

In this sample, this clone turned up once. The genes are TRBV5-8 and TRBJ1-5, with a weak D call TRBD1 (5 bases). CDR3 length equals 13 residues. Germline V gives CDR1 SGHTS, CDR2 YDEGEE. V was cut by 0 bases and J by 11 bases, with 12 bases left in between. The CDR3 region is CASSLAPRAAQHF. CDR3 bases: TGTGCCAGCAGCTTGGCCCCCAGGGCAGCCCAGCATTTT.

V gene TRBV2 combines with J gene TRBJ1-2; 9 bases match TRBD1. Trimming at V came to 0 bases and at J to 9 bases, leaving 5 bases not matched to a gene. This CDR3 is 14 amino acids long. Per the germline V gene, CDR1 is SNHLY and CDR2 is FYNNEI. The CDR3 DNA reads as TGTGCCAGCAGTGAAGCATACAGGGGGCATAGCTACACCTTC. Its translation: CASSEAYRGHSYTF.

The gene calls are TRBV27 and TRBJ2-1; TRBD2 matches 15 bases. Per germline, CDR1 MNHEY and CDR2 SMNVEV (reference sequence). The CDR3 covers 16 residues. With V trimmed by 3 bases and J by 8 bases, 5 bases remained unmatched. The CDR3 region has the DNA TGTGCCAGCAGTTTTGGACTAGCGGGAGGGCCGGATGAGCAGTTCTTC. Protein sequence: CASSFGLAGGPDEQFF.